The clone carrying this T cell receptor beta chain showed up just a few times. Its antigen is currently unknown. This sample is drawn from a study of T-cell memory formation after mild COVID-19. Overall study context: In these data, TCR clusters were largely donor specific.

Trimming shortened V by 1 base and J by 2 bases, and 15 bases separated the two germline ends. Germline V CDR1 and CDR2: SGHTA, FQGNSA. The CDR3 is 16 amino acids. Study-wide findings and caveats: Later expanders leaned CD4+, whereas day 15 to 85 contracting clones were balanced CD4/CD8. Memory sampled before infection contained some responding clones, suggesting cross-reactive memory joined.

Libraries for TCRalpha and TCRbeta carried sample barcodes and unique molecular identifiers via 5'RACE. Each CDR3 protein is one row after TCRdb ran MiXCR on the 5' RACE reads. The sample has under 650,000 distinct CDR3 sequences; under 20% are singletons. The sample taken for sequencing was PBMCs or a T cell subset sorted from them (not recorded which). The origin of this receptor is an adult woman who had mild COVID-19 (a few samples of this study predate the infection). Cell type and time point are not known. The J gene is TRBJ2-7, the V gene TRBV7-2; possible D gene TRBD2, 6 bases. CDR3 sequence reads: CASSLVLGGATYEQYF. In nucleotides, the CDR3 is TGTGCCAGCAGCTTAGTTCTTGGAGGGGCGACCTACGAGCAGTACTTC.